This is a list of T cell receptor beta chains from one sample in a study of blood T cell repertoires in COVID-19. Some clones are missing from TCRdb's copy, which holds only in-frame ones; the method was immunoSEQ multiplex PCR. The data contain roughly 100,000 clones, about four fifths of them singletons. Sequenced input: peripheral blood. These receptors originate from a man in his sixties with acute or convalescent COVID-19. Each CDR3 is given with its conserved first and last residue. D genes are given only for firm matches. Only some rows state a clone size, as once, few, many or a class for expanded clones.

V	D	J	size	CDR3	DNA
TRBV27	NA	TRBJ2-7	NA	CASRSAYEQYF	TGTGCCAGCAGATCAGCCTACGAGCAGTACTTC
TRBV10-2	NA	TRBJ1-2	NA	CASSEPHRGDGYTF	TGCGCCAGCAGTGAGCCCCATCGCGGCGATGGCTACACCTTC
TRBV7-3	TRBD2	TRBJ2-1	once	CASSLTSSLADTYNEQFF	TGTGCCAGCAGCTTAACTTCGAGCCTAGCGGACACATACAATGAGCAGTTCTTC
TRBV19	TRBD1	TRBJ1-1	NA	CASTKDRVGKAFF	TGTGCCAGTACCAAGGACAGGGTAGGTAAAGCTTTCTTT
TRBV15	NA	TRBJ2-1	few	CATSRDSVYNEQFF	TGTGCCACCAGCAGAGATTCCGTCTACAATGAGCAGTTCTTC
TRBV7-2	TRBD2	TRBJ2-2	NA	CASSLRLAGAWGGELFF	TGTGCCAGCAGCTTAAGACTAGCGGGGGCCTGGGGCGGGGAGCTGTTTTTT
TRBV27	TRBD1	TRBJ1-1	NA	CASSDRGYTEAFF	TGTGCCAGCAGCGACAGGGGGTACACTGAAGCTTTCTTT
TRBV19	NA	TRBJ2-2	NA	CASWGRANTGELFF	TGTGCCAGTTGGGGCAGGGCGAACACCGGGGAGCTGTTTTTT
TRBV12-3/TRBV12-4	NA	TRBJ2-5	NA	CASSLGSRETQYF	TGTGCCAGCAGTTTGGGCAGCCGAGAGACCCAGTACTTC
TRBV30	NA	TRBJ1-5	NA	CAWSAREGQPQHF	TGTGCCTGGAGTGCCAGGGAAGGTCAGCCCCAGCATTTT
TRBV27	NA	TRBJ2-2	NA	CASSLTGLTGELFF	TGTGCCAGCAGTCTGACCGGACTCACCGGGGAGCTGTTTTTT
TRBV11-2	NA	TRBJ1-1	few	CASSQQATNTEAFF	TGTGCCAGCAGTCAACAGGCGACGAACACTGAAGCTTTCTTT
TRBV5-5	TRBD1	TRBJ2-1	NA	CASSFTGTGVNEQFF	TGTGCCAGCAGCTTCACCGGGACAGGGGTCAATGAGCAGTTCTTC
TRBV5-8	NA	TRBJ2-7	NA	CASSLESGSYEQYF	TGTGCCAGCAGCTTGGAGAGCGGCTCCTACGAGCAGTACTTC
TRBV2	TRBD2	TRBJ2-1	NA	CASSVGGLAGGGGNEQFF	TGTGCCAGCAGTGTTGGAGGACTAGCGGGCGGGGGGGGCAATGAGCAGTTCTTC
TRBV4-3	NA	TRBJ2-2	NA	CASSQSAMNTGELFF	TGCGCCAGCAGCCAATCCGCTATGAACACCGGGGAGCTGTTTTTT
TRBV5-4	NA	TRBJ1-5	NA	CASSLNPQGNQPQHF	TGTGCCAGCAGCTTGAACCCCCAGGGAAATCAGCCCCAGCATTTT
TRBV3-1/TRBV3-2	NA	TRBJ2-5	NA	CASSHSGTFQETQYF	TGTGCCAGCAGCCACTCCGGGACATTCCAAGAGACCCAGTACTTC
TRBV27	TRBD1	TRBJ2-7	few	CASRKPGQGSYEQYF	TGTGCCAGCAGAAAACCAGGACAGGGCTCCTACGAGCAGTACTTC
TRBV25-1	TRBD1	TRBJ2-3	NA	CASSETGVGPDTQYF	TGTGCCAGCAGTGAGACAGGGGTGGGGCCAGATACGCAGTATTTT
TRBV30	TRBD2	TRBJ2-5	NA	CAWRSGGETQYF	TGTGCCTGGAGATCGGGGGGGGAGACCCAGTACTTC
TRBV7-8	TRBD2	TRBJ2-2	once	CASSLGGRARELFF	TGTGCCAGCAGCTTAGGCGGGAGGGCCCGGGAGCTGTTTTTT
TRBV6-5	TRBD2	TRBJ2-5	once	CASSLGLAQQETQYF	TGTGCCAGCAGTCTAGGACTAGCGCAACAAGAGACCCAGTACTTC
TRBV7-3	NA	TRBJ2-1	many	CASSLVNGEQFF	TGTGCCAGCAGCTTAGTGAACGGTGAGCAGTTCTTC
TRBV6-5	NA	TRBJ2-1	NA	CASSLRLGDEQFF	TGTGCCAGCAGTCTGAGACTCGGTGATGAGCAGTTCTTC
TRBV5-1	TRBD1	TRBJ1-2	few	CASSLGQGRGYTF	TGCGCCAGCAGCTTGGGACAGGGTCGTGGCTACACCTTC
TRBV12-5	NA	TRBJ2-7	NA	CASGLGSGEQYF	TGTGCTAGTGGTTTGGGTTCCGGCGAGCAGTACTTC
TRBV5-4	NA	TRBJ2-5	NA	CASSFISQETQYF	TGTGCCAGCAGCTTCATCAGCCAAGAGACCCAGTACTTC
TRBV7-3	TRBD1	TRBJ1-2	NA	CASSPGQGGGYTF	TGTGCCAGCAGCCCTGGACAGGGGGGAGGCTACACCTTC
TRBV11-2	TRBD2	TRBJ2-7	NA	CASSPRRREGYEQYF	TGTGCCAGCAGCCCACGCAGAAGGGAGGGCTACGAGCAGTACTTC
TRBV18	TRBD2	TRBJ2-1	once	CASSQGLAGAGYNEQFF	TGTGCCAGCTCTCAGGGACTAGCGGGAGCGGGGTACAATGAGCAGTTCTTC
TRBV6-5	NA	TRBJ2-1	NA	CASSSAGHPSYNEQFF	TGTGCCAGCAGTTCGGCGGGCCACCCCTCCTACAATGAGCAGTTCTTC
TRBV3-1/TRBV3-2	NA	TRBJ1-1	few	CASSQGATYTEAFF	TGTGCCAGCAGCCAAGGGGCCACCTACACTGAAGCTTTCTTT
TRBV6-1	NA	TRBJ1-5	NA	CASSETGRSNQPQHF	TGTGCCAGCAGTGAAACAGGGCGTAGCAATCAGCCCCAGCATTTT
TRBV5-1	TRBD1	TRBJ2-1	NA	CASSPQRQGAGEQFF	TGCGCCAGCAGCCCGCAGAGACAGGGGGCAGGGGAGCAGTTCTTC
TRBV9	TRBD2	TRBJ2-1	NA	CASNRAGGRGNEQFF	TGTGCCAGCAACCGCGCGGGAGGGCGAGGCAATGAGCAGTTCTTC
TRBV19	NA	TRBJ2-7	NA	CASSMMTGTYEQYF	TGTGCCAGTAGTATGATGACAGGCACCTACGAGCAGTACTTC
TRBV12-5	TRBD1	TRBJ1-6	NA	CASARDRVSSPLHF	TGTGCTAGTGCCAGGGACAGGGTATCTTCACCCCTCCACTTT
TRBV10-3	NA	TRBJ2-5	NA	CAISRAGDREETQYF	TGTGCCATCAGCCGAGCGGGGGACAGGGAAGAGACCCAGTACTTC
TRBV5-4	TRBD2	TRBJ2-3	NA	CASSLDSGNTQYF	TGTGCCAGCAGCTTGGATAGCGGGAATACGCAGTATTTT
TRBV19	TRBD1	TRBJ2-7	once	CASSMTGTGYEQYF	TGTGCCAGTAGTATGACCGGGACAGGGTACGAGCAGTACTTC
TRBV27	NA	TRBJ2-7	NA	CASSPRVAYEQYF	TGTGCCAGCAGTCCCCGGGTTGCCTACGAGCAGTACTTC
TRBV30	NA	TRBJ1-4	NA	CAWSVLFNEKLFF	TGTGCCTGGAGTGTACTTTTTAATGAAAAACTGTTTTTT
TRBV27	NA	TRBJ1-1	NA	CASSRGGWTEAFF	TGTGCCAGCAGCCGAGGGGGATGGACTGAAGCTTTCTTT
TRBV10-3	NA	TRBJ2-3	NA	CAISTGVLSTDTQYF	TGTGCCATCAGTACGGGGGTATTAAGCACAGATACGCAGTATTTT
TRBV5-1	NA	TRBJ2-7	once	CASSPETGYEQYF	TGCGCCAGCAGCCCCGAAACAGGCTACGAGCAGTACTTC
TRBV28	NA	TRBJ1-3	few	CASRPPGAINTIYF	TGTGCCAGCCGGCCCCCAGGGGCGATTAACACCATATATTTT
TRBV28	TRBD2	TRBJ2-1	NA	CASSLEGSGIEQFF	TGTGCCAGCAGTTTAGAGGGTAGCGGGATTGAGCAGTTCTTC
TRBV27	TRBD1	TRBJ1-2	NA	CASLSTGQGIDGYTF	TGTGCCAGCCTATCCACGGGACAGGGGATTGATGGCTACACCTTC
TRBV2	NA	TRBJ1-6	NA	CASSVLRRDSPLHF	TGTGCCAGCAGTGTGCTACGGAGAGATTCACCCCTCCACTTT
TRBV6-4	NA	TRBJ2-1	once	CASRGGQTNEQFF	TGTGCCAGCAGGGGGGGACAGACTAATGAGCAGTTCTTC
TRBV3-1/TRBV3-2	NA	TRBJ2-3	NA	CASSQERLSTDTQYF	TGTGCCAGCAGCCAAGAGAGGCTATCCACAGATACGCAGTATTTT
TRBV7-2	TRBD1	TRBJ1-1	NA	CASRQRDREAFF	TGTGCCAGCAGACAACGGGACAGAGAAGCTTTCTTT
TRBV7-3	TRBD1	TRBJ2-7	NA	CASSQNRGHDEQYF	TGTGCCAGCAGCCAAAACAGGGGACACGACGAGCAGTACTTC
TRBV7-9	TRBD2	TRBJ2-7	NA	CASSTRTSAYEQYF	TGTGCCAGCAGCACCCGGACTAGCGCCTACGAGCAGTACTTC
TRBV6-5	TRBD2	TRBJ2-7	NA	CASMLAGTYEQYF	TGTGCCAGCATGCTAGCGGGGACCTACGAGCAGTACTTC